This T cell receptor beta chain was obtained from a study of cytomegalovirus exposure and HLA in healthy donors. General study results and limits: A later analysis found most CMV-associated TCR beta chains apparently HLA-restricted. Sequencing probably produced one cluster of sequence variants that were highly shared. TCR beta V segments were, for the most part, productive about 87% or about 30% of the time in an earlier analysis.

On this clone: What it binds is unknown.

In the PCR, 60 Vbeta and 13 Jbeta primers were used. The repertoire was sequenced with immunoSEQ multiplex PCR; TCRdb's copy has only in-frame clones and lacks some. The table shows fewer than 250,000 clones, with around 76% occurring only once. Material for sequencing was PBMCs. The clonotype originates from a man aged 35 to 55 in good health and CMV-seropositive.

This CDR3 is CASSPGVSYEQYF. Here the CDR3 DNA reads TGTGCCAGCAGCCCCGGGGTCTCCTACGAGCAGTACTTC. The rearrangement links TRBV11-2 to TRBJ2-7, with D maybe TRBD2 (5 bases). This CDR3 comprises 13 residues. V was trimmed by 5 bases and J by 0 bases, leaving 8 bases between them. Germline V lookup: CDR1 SGHAT, CDR2 FQNNGV.